This TCR beta chain was captured by sequencing in a study of blood T cell repertoires in COVID-19. At the level of the study: Acute and convalescent COVID-19 samples came from the United States, Italy and Spain. From T cells, B-cell-depleted T cells, or PBMCs came the material, which was cDNA or gDNA.

Germline V gives CDR1 LNHDA, CDR2 SQIVND (reference sequence). The junction had 13 bases not matched to a gene; V was cut back by 6 bases and J by 0 bases. The CDR3 extends over 19 amino acids. Authors' analysis steps: Estimated nucleated cell counts came from reference gene primer amplification. Measured with immunoSEQ multiplex PCR; TCRdb has only the in-frame clones, and not every one. That table furnishes V, J and clone size, whereas the DNA furnished D and trimming. The repertoire includes some 45,000 clones, less than 90% of them detected once, and 9.2% sits in the top ten. The clonotype was recovered from a human donor in a cohort sampled during active COVID-19. The chain has TRBV19 and TRBJ2-3, with TRBD1 identical over 12 bases. Sequencing used peripheral blood. The CDR3 spells CASSLDPGQGAGSTDTQYF. DNA of the CDR3: TGTGCCAGTAGCTTGGACCCGGGACAGGGGGCTGGGAGCACAGATACGCAGTATTTT.